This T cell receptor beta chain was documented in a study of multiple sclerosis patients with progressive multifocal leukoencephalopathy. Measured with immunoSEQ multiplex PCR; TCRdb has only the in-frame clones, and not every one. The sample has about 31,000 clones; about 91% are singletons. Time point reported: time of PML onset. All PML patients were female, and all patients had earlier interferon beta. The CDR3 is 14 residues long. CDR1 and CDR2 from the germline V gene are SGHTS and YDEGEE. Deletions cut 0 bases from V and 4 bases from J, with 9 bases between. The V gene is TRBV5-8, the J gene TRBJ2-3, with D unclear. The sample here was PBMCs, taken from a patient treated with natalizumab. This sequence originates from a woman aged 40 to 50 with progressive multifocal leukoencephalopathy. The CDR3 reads CASSLEPYADTQYF. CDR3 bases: TGTGCCAGCAGCTTGGAACCCTACGCAGATACGCAGTATTTT.